These 6 T cell receptor beta chains were all obtained from the same sample, sequenced in a study of T cells in Graves' hyperthyroidism and ophthalmopathy (dated by TCRdb to between 2019 and 2020). Receptor libraries were prepared by multiplex PCR. The sequencer listed for this sample is Illumina HiSeq 2000. TCR beta CDR3 regions were amplified from RNA transcripts. A first-round RT-PCR of the TCR CDR3 used the HTBI primer set with the Qiagen OneStep RT-PCR kit. The public sequencing data were trimmed at Q25 with fastp and processed into clonotypes with MiXCR by TCRdb, which kept only in-frame beta chains. Rows are unified per CDR3 protein, each entry keeping the most common DNA and genes. This sample is represented by 300,000 to 450,000 distinct CDR3 sequences; around a sixth of them were singletons. Clones ranked in the top ten supply around 16% of the sample. Source material: blood. These receptors were obtained from a woman in her forties with Graves' ophthalmopathy.

This clonotype was recorded many times. This chain links TRBV29-1 with TRBJ2-6; TRBD1 might be the D (6 bases). From germline, CDR1 is SQVTM and CDR2 ANQGSEA. The V and J ends lost 6 bases and 1 base respectively, with 10 bases between them. The CDR3 consists of 14 residues. The CDR3 protein is CSVLQGSGANVLTF. The CDR3 region has the DNA TGCAGCGTACTTCAGGGGTCTGGGGCCAACGTCCTGACTTTC.

Ten or more counts support this clonotype. The chain carries TRBV5-1 and TRBJ2-2, with 11 positions matching TRBD1. Germline V gene data show CDR1 as SGHRS and CDR2 as YFSETQ. The CDR3 is 17 amino acids. V shed 3 bases and J 4 bases; nucleotides not matched to a gene: 8. CDR3 nucleotide sequence: TGCGCCAGCAGCTCGCACCTCGGGACAGGGGGCACCGGGGAGCTGTTTTTT. It codes for CASSSHLGTGGTGELFF.

Ten or more counts support this clonotype. This chain uses TRBV7-2 with TRBJ2-2, with D perhaps given as TRBD1 or TRBD2 (5 bases each). V lost 5 bases and J lost 7, with 14 bases in between. Germline loops: CDR1 SGHTA, CDR2 FQGNSA. This CDR3 is built from 14 residues. The CDR3 loop reads CASSPGRVDGELFF. DNA for the CDR3: TGTGCCAGCAGCCCGGGACGGGTGGACGGGGAGCTGTTTTTT.

This clonotype was counted at least ten times. The chain employs TRBV4-3 and TRBJ1-1; 8 bases match TRBD1. Unmatched junction bases numbered 4, after V lost 1 base and J lost 3 bases. The CDR3 consists of 15 residues. Germline lookup yields CDR1 LGHNA and CDR2 YSLEER. The CDR3 reads CASSQVAQGDTEAFF. The CDR3, as DNA: TGCGCCAGCAGCCAAGTCGCACAGGGGGACACTGAAGCTTTCTTT.

In regard to this clonotype: This CDR3 fails to terminate in the conserved phenylalanine or tryptophan, so it likely reflects a read error. This chain connects TRBV12-3 or TRBV12-4 to TRBJ2-2; TRBD2 aligns across 10 bases. J gave up 5 bases and V 6 bases, and 9 bases lay outside the gene matches. This CDR3 is built from 16 residues. The CDR3 here is CASRSLAGEETGELFL. CDR3 nucleotide sequence: TGTGCCAGCAGATCTCTAGCGGGAGAGGAGACCGGGGAGCTGTTTCTT.

This clonotype showed up just a few times. The rearrangement uses TRBV3-1 and TRBJ2-2, with D uncertain. The CDR3 runs to 14 residues. CDR1 LGHDT and CDR2 YNNKEL come from the germline V gene (reference sequence). Trimming removed 0 bases from V and 7 bases from J, with 9 bases in between. CDR3 nucleotides: TGTGCCAGCAGCCAAGACCTTGCAGGCGGGGAGCTGTTTTTT. Translation gives CASSQDLAGGELFF.